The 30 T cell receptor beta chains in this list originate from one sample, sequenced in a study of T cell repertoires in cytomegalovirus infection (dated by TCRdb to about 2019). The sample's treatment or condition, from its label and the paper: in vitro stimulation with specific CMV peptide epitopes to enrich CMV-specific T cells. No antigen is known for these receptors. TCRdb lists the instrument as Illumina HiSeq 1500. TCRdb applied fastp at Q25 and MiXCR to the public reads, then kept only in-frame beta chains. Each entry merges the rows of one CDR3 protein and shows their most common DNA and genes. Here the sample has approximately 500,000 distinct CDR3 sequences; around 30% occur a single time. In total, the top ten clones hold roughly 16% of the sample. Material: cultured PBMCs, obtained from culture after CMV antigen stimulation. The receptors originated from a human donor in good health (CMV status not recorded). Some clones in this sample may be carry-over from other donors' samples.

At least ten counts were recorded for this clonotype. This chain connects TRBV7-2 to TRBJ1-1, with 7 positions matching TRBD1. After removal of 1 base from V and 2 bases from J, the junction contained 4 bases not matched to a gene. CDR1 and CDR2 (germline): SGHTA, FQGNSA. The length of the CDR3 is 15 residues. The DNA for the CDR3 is TGTGCCAGCAGCTTAGGGCTAGGGGGCAACACTGAAGCTTTCTTT. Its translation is CASSLGLGGNTEAFF.

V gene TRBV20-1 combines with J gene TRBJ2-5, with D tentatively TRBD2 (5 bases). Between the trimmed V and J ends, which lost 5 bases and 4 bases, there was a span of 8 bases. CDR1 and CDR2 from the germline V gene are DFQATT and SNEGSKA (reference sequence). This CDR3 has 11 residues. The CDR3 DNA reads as TGCAGTGCTCTAGCACCAGAGACCCAGTACTTC. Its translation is CSALAPETQYF.

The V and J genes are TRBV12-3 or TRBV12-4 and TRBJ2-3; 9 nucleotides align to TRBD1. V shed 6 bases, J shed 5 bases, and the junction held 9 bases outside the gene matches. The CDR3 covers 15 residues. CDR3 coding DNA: TGTGCCAGCAGCCGGGGACAGGGAAGGGGAGATACGCAGTATTTT. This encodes CASSRGQGRGDTQYF.

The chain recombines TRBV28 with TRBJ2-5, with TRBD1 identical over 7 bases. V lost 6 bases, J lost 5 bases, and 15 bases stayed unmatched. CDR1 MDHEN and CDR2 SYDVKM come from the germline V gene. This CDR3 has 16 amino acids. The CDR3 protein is CASSLGQTGVGETQYF. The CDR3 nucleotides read TGTGCCAGCAGCTTGGGACAGACTGGGGTGGGGGAGACCCAGTACTTC.

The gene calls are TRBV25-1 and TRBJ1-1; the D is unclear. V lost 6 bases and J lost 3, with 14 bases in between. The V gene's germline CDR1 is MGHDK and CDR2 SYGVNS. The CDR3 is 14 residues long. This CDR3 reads CASSALTADTEAFF. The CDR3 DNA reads TGTGCCAGCAGCGCTCTGACCGCGGACACTGAAGCTTTCTTT.

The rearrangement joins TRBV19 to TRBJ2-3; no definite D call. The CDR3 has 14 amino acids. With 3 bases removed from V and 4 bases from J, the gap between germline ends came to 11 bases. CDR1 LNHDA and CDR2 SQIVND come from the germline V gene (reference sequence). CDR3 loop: CASSMLAAPDTQYF. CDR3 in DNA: TGTGCCAGTAGTATGTTGGCAGCCCCAGATACGCAGTATTTT. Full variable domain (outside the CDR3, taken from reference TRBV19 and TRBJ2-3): DGGITQSPKYLFRKEGQNVTLSCEQNLNHDAMYWYRQDPGQGLRLIYYSQIVNDFQKGDIAEGYSVSREKKESFPLTVTSAQKNPTAFYLCASSMLAAPDTQYFGPGTRLTVL.

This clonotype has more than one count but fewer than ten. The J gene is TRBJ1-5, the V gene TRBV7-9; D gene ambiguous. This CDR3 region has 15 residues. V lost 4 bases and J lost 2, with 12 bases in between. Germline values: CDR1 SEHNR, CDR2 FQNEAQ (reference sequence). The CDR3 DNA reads TGTGCCAGCAGCTCGGGCCGACCCGGCAATCAGCCCCAGCATTTT. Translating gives CASSSGRPGNQPQHF. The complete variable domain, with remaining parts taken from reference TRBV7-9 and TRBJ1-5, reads DTGVSQNPRHKITKRGQNVTFRCDPISEHNRLYWYRQTLGQGPEFLTYFQNEAQLEKSRLLSDRFSAERPKGSFSTLEIQRTEQGDSAMYLCASSSGRPGNQPQHFGDGTRLSIL.

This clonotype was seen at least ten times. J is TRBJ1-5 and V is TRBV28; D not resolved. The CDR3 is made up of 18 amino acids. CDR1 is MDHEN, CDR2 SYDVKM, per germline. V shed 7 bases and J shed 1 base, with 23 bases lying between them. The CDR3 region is CASNERARGRRSNQPQHF. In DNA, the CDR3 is TGTGCCAGCAACGAAAGGGCCAGAGGTCGGAGGAGCAATCAGCCCCAGCATTTT.

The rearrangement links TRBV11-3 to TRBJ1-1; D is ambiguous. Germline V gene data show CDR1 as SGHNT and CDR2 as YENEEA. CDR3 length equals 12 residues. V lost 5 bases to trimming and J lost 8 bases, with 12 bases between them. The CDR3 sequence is CASSPRSEEAFF. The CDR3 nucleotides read TGTGCCAGCAGCCCCCGTTCCGAAGAAGCTTTCTTT.

CDR3 nucleotides: TGTGCCAGCAGTTTCACAACAGGAGGTGGTGAAAAACTGTTTTTT. Amino acid sequence: CASSFTTGGGEKLFF. The chain links TRBV6-1 to TRBJ1-4; D is possibly TRBD1 (5 bases). Between the trimmed V and J ends, which lost 5 bases and 7 bases, there was a span of 17 bases. The CDR3 length is 15 residues. Looked up from germline, CDR1 is MNHNS and CDR2 is SASEGT.

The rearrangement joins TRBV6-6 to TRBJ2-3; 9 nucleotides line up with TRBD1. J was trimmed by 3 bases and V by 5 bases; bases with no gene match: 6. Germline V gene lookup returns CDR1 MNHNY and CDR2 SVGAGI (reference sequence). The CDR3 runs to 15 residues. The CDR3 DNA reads TGTGCCAGCAGTGGGGACAGGGAAAGGACAGATACGCAGTATTTT. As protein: CASSGDRERTDTQYF.

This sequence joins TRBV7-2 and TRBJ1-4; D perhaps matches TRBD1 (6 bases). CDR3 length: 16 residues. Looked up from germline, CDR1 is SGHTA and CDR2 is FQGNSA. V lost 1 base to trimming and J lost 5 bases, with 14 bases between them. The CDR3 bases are TGTGCCAGCAGCTTAGGCGGGGGGCGGATGAATGAAAAACTGTTTTTT. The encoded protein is CASSLGGGRMNEKLFF.

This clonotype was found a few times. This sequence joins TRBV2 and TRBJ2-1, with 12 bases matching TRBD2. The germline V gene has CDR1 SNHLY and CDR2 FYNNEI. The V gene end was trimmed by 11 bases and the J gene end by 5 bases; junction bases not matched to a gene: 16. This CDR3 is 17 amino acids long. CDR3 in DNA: TGTGCCCTACCTCGTCCGACTAGCGGGAGACGAGACAATGAGCAGTTCTTC. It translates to CALPRPTSGRRDNEQFF.

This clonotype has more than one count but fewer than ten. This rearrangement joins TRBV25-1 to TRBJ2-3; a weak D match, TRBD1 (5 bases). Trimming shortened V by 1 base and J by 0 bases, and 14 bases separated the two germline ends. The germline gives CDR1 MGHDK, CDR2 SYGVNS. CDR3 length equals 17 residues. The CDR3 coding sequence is TGTGCCAGCAGTGAATTCAGGGCAGCCCCTAGCACAGATACGCAGTATTTT. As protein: CASSEFRAAPSTDTQYF.

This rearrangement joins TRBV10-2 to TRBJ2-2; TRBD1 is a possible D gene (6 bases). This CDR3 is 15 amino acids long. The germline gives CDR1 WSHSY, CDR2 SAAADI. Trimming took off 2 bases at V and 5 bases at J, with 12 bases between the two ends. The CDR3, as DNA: TGCGCCAGCAGTGAGGAACACAGGGAGACCGGGGAGCTGTTTTTT. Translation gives CASSEEHRETGELFF.

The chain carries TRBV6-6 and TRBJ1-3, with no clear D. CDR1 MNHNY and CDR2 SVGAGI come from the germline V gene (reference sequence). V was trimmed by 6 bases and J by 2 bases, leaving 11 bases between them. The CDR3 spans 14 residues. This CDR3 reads CASSSPGPGNTIYF. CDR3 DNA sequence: TGTGCCAGCAGCTCCCCCGGCCCTGGAAACACCATATATTTT.

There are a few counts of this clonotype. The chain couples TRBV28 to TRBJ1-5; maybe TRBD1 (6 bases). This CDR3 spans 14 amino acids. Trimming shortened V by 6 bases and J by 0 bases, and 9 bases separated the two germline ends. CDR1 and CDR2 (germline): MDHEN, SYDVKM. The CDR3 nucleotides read TGTGCCAGCAGCAAGGGGGGTAGCAATCAGCCCCAGCATTTT. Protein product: CASSKGGSNQPQHF. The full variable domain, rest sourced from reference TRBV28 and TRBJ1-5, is DVKVTQSSRYLVKRTGEKVFLECVQDMDHENMFWYRQDPGLGLRLIYFSYDVKMKEKGDIPEGYSVSREKKERFSLILESASTNQTSMYLCASSKGGSNQPQHFGDGTRLSIL.

The CDR3 sequence: CASSDFGAALNYEQYV. The CDR3 DNA follows: TGTGCCAGCAGCGATTTCGGGGCGGCCCTAAACTACGAGCAGTACGTC. J is TRBJ2-7 and V is TRBV28; either TRBD1 or TRBD2 may supply D (5 bases each). Per germline, CDR1 MDHEN and CDR2 SYDVKM. The CDR3 length is 16 residues. Trimming shortened V by 6 bases and J by 3 bases, and 21 bases separated the two germline ends.

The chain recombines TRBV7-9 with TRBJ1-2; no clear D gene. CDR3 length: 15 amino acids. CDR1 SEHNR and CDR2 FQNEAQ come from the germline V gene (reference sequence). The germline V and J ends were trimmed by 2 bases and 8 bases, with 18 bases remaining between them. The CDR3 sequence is CASSLTTQNDGGYTF. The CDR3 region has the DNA TGTGCCAGCAGCTTAACAACGCAGAACGATGGCGGCTACACCTTC. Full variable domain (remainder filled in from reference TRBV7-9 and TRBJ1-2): DTGVSQNPRHKITKRGQNVTFRCDPISEHNRLYWYRQTLGQGPEFLTYFQNEAQLEKSRLLSDRFSAERPKGSFSTLEIQRTEQGDSAMYLCASSLTTQNDGGYTFGSGTRLTVV.

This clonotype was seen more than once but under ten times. CDR3 coding DNA: TGTGCCAGCAGCCGCTCTCGGGACGCAGATACGCAGTATTTT. Its translation: CASSRSRDADTQYF. V usage is TRBV11-2 and J usage is TRBJ2-3, with D perhaps being TRBD1 or TRBD2 (5 bases each). Looked up from germline, CDR1 is SGHAT and CDR2 is FQNNGV. V was shortened by 5 bases and J by 4 bases, with 13 bases between the two germline ends. The CDR3 is 14 residues long. Full variable domain (remainder filled in from reference TRBV11-2 and TRBJ2-3): EAGVAQSPRYKIIEKRQSVAFWCNPISGHATLYWYQQILGQGPKLLIQFQNNGVVDDSQLPKDRFSAERLKGVDSTLKIQPAKLEDSAVYLCASSRSRDADTQYFGPGTRLTVL.

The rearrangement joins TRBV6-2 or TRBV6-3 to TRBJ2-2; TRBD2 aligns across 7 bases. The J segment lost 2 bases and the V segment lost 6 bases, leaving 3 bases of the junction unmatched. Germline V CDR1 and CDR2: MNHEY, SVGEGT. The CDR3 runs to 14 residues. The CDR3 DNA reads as TGTGCCAGCAGGTGGGACTATAACACCGGGGAGCTGTTTTTT. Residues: CASRWDYNTGELFF.

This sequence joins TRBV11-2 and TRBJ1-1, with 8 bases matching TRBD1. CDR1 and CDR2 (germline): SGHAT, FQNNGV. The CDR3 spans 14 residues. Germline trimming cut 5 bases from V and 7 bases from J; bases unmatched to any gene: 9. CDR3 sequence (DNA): TGTGCCAGCAGCCGATCGACAGGGGATTTTGAAGCTTTCTTT. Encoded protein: CASSRSTGDFEAFF.

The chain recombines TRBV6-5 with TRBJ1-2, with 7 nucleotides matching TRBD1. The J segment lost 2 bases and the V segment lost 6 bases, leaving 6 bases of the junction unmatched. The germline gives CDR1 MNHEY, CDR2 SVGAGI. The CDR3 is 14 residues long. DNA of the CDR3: TGTGCCAGCAGACAGACGACAGGGAACTATGGCTACACCTTC. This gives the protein CASRQTTGNYGYTF.

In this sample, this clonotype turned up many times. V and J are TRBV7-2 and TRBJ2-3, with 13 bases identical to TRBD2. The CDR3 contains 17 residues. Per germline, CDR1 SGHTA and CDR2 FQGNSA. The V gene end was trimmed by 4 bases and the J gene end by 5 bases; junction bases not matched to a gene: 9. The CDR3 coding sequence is TGTGCCAGCAGCTCAAGTCCACTAGCGGGAGGGAGAGATACGCAGTATTTT. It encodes CASSSSPLAGGRDTQYF.

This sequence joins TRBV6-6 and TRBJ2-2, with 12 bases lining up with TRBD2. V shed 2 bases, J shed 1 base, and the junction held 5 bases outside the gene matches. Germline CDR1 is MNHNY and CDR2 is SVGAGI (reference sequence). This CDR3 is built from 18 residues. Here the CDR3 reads CASSYPGLAGLNTGELFF. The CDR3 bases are TGTGCCAGCAGTTACCCGGGACTAGCGGGCTTGAACACCGGGGAGCTGTTTTTT.

The chain's CDR3 is CASTTRVSYSNQPQHF. Written as DNA, the CDR3 is TGTGCCAGCACCACCCGGGTCAGTTATAGCAATCAGCCCCAGCATTTT. V and J are TRBV6-2 or TRBV6-3 and TRBJ1-5; D remains unclear. This CDR3 contains 16 residues. V lost 7 bases to trimming and J lost 0 bases, with 16 bases between them. Germline V gene sequence: CDR1 MNHEY, CDR2 SVGEGT.

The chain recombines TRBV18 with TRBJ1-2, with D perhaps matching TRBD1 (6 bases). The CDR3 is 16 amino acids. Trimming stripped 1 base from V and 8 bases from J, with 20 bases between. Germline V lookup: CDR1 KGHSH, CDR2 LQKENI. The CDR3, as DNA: TGTGCCAGCTCACCACTTGGACAGAACAGTTTAAAGGGCTACACCTTC. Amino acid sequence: CASSPLGQNSLKGYTF.

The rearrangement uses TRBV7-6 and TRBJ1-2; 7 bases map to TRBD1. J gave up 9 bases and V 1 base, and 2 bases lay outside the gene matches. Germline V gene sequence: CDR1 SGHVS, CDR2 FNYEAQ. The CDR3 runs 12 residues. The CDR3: CASSLETGSYTF. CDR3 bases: TGTGCCAGCAGCTTAGAGACAGGGAGCTACACCTTC.

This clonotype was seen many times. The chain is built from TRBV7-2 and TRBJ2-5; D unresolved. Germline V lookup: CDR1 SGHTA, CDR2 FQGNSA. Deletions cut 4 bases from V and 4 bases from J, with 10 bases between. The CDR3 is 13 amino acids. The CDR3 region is CASSSHPSETQYF. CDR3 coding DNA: TGTGCCAGCAGCTCCCACCCGTCAGAGACCCAGTACTTC.

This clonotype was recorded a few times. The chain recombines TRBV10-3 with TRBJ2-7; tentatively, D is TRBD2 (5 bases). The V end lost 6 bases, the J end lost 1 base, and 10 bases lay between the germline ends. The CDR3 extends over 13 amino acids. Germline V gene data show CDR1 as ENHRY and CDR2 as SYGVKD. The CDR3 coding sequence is TGTGCCATCAGATTGGGCGGGTCCTACGAGCAGTACTTC. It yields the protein CAIRLGGSYEQYF.